This T cell receptor beta chain was identified during a study of human T cells and chemical hapten exposure. Each CDR3 protein gets one entry after TCRdb re-called the RACE reads with MiXCR. The sample consists of roughly 200,000 distinct CDR3 sequences, around 24% of them appearing once. CDR1 and CDR2 from the germline V gene are SGHNT and YYREEE (reference sequence). This CDR3 spans 15 amino acids. Trimming stripped 4 bases from V and 0 bases from J, with 13 bases between. Described time point: patch test 1, 2 weeks after DPC sensitization. Sample treatment: therapeutic diphenylcyclopropenone sensitization with weekly scalp DPC.

The sequences come from whole blood, collected in connection with sensitization to the hapten diphenylcyclopropenone (DPC). This TCR was sampled from a woman between 45 and 60 years old with alopecia areata. Some clones in this sample may be carry-over from other donors' samples. The chain has TRBV5-4 and TRBJ1-1, with D maybe TRBD1 (5 bases). The CDR3 loop is CASSLPAGLNTEAFF. The DNA of the CDR3 is TGTGCCAGCAGCCTACCCGCAGGGCTGAACACTGAAGCTTTCTTT.